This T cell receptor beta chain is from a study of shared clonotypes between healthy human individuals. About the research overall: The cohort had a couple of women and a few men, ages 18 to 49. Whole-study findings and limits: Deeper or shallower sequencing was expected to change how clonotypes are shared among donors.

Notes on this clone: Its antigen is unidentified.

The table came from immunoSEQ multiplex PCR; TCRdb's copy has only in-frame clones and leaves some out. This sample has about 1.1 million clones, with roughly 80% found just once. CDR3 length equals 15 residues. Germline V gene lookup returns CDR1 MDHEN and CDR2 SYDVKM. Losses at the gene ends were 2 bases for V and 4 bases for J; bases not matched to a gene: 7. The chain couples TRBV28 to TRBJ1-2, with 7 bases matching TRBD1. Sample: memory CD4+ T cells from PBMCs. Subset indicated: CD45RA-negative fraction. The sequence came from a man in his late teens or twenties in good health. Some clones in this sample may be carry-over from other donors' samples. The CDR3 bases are TGTGCCAGCAGTTTAGGGCAGGGGGATACCTATGGCTACACCTTC. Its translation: CASSLGQGDTYGYTF.